This TCR beta chain was recorded in a study of cytomegalovirus exposure and HLA in healthy donors. This clone showed up just a few times. With 0 bases clipped from V and 4 bases from J, the junction kept 3 bases outside the gene matches. Germline loops: CDR1 SGHNT, CDR2 YYREEE (reference sequence). This CDR3 comprises 14 residues. The PCR was carried out with 60 Vbeta primers and 13 Jbeta primers. This table comes from immunoSEQ multiplex PCR, and its TCRdb copy is limited to in-frame clones, with some not included. This sample has roughly 120,000 clones, with 15% to 19% found just once. The receptor was derived from a woman aged 18-29 years in good health and CMV-seronegative. The sequencing sample was made of PBMCs. The genes are TRBV5-4 and TRBJ1-1; 7 bases fit TRBD1. The CDR3 sequence is CASSLGAGGTEAFF. The CDR3 DNA is TGTGCCAGCAGCTTGGGGGCAGGGGGCACTGAAGCTTTCTTT.